The 29 T cell receptor beta chains in this list originate from one sample, sequenced in a study of shared clonotypes between healthy human individuals. Naive CD8 isolation took CD45RO-negative cells positively selected for CCR7 and excluded terminally differentiated effector memory CD45RA+ cells. Method: immunoSEQ multiplex PCR; TCRdb's copy keeps in-frame clones and lacks some. The sample carries around 1,900,000 clones, around 93% recorded once. The sample taken for sequencing was naive CD8+ T cells from PBMCs. These receptors came from a man younger than 35 in good health. Some clones in this sample may be carry-over from other donors' samples.

This clone has only one observation. V is TRBV19 and J is TRBJ2-3; D possibly corresponds to TRBD2 (5 bases). This CDR3 is 16 amino acids long. Germline V CDR1 and CDR2: LNHDA, SQIVND (reference sequence). The V end lost 1 base, the J end lost 2 bases, and 13 bases lay between the germline ends. CDR3 nucleotide sequence: TGTGCCAGTAGTATAGGGAGGAACAGAAACACAGATACGCAGTATTTT. This encodes CASSIGRNRNTDTQYF.

The chain carries TRBV15 and TRBJ1-2; 11 bases line up with TRBD1. The J segment lost 4 bases and the V segment lost 1 base, leaving 8 bases of the junction unmatched. The CDR3 contains 17 residues. The germline gives CDR1 LNHNV, CDR2 YYDKDF (reference sequence). CDR3 in amino acids: CATSRGGQGDTFYGYTF. CDR3 nucleotide sequence: TGTGCCACCAGCAGAGGGGGACAGGGGGACACTTTCTATGGCTACACCTTC.

The chain has TRBV6-5 and TRBJ2-7; 7 bases agree with TRBD2. V dropped 6 bases and J dropped 7; count of bases not matched to a gene: 9. The germline gives CDR1 MNHEY, CDR2 SVGAGI. CDR3 length: 13 amino acids. CDR3 sequence reads: CASSPTSGGEQYF. In nucleotides, the CDR3 is TGTGCCAGCAGCCCAACATCCGGGGGGGAGCAGTACTTC.

The chain combines TRBV9 with TRBJ2-1; D not certain. CDR1 is SGDLS and CDR2 is YYNGEE in the germline V gene. V was clipped by 4 bases and J by 0 bases, with 11 bases between them. The CDR3 covers 15 residues. In nucleotides, the CDR3 is TGTGCCAGCAGCCCCCGACTGAGCTCCTACAATGAGCAGTTCTTC. Translation gives CASSPRLSSYNEQFF.

Regarding this clone: The same CDR3 can be traced to other DNA sequences in this sample. The CDR3 sequence is CASSQGQGSRYEQYF. For the CDR3, the DNA is TGCGCCAGCAGCCAAGGGCAGGGTAGTAGGTACGAGCAGTACTTC. The J gene is TRBJ2-7, the V gene TRBV4-1; maybe TRBD1 (5 bases). The V gene's germline CDR1 is MGHRA and CDR2 YSYEKL. This CDR3 comprises 15 residues. V lost 1 base to trimming and J lost 4 bases, with 14 bases between them.

The chain recombines TRBV13 with TRBJ1-2; 7 bases fit TRBD1. This CDR3 is built from 20 residues. The germline gives CDR1 PRHDT, CDR2 FYEKMQ (reference sequence). V gave up 0 bases and J gave up 3 bases; unmatched junction bases: 19. CDR3 region: CASSLGRGRVRGPGYYGYTF. DNA for the CDR3: TGTGCCAGCAGCTTAGGCCGGGGCAGGGTGAGGGGGCCTGGCTACTATGGCTACACCTTC.

This clone came up once. This sequence joins TRBV7-6 and TRBJ2-5; D is unresolved. The CDR3 has 17 amino acids. From germline, CDR1 is SGHVS and CDR2 FNYEAQ. V lost 3 bases to trimming and J lost 4 bases, with 21 bases between them. CDR3 loop: CASSFLALDISGETQYF. CDR3 nucleotide sequence: TGTGCCAGCAGCTTCCTGGCCCTCGACATCTCGGGAGAGACCCAGTACTTC.

This clone has a count of ten or more. In DNA form, the CDR3 reads TGTGCCAGTAGTAGTAGCGGAGAAGAGACCCAGTACTTC. Residues: CASSSSGEETQYF. The chain has TRBV19 and TRBJ2-5, with a weak D call TRBD2 (6 bases). The CDR3 totals 13 residues. Germline V lookup: CDR1 LNHDA, CDR2 SQIVND (reference sequence). V was trimmed by 4 bases and J by 3 bases, leaving 9 bases between them.

The chain's CDR3 is CASSPYGGRPNTEAFF. The CDR3 DNA sequence: TGTGCCAGCAGTCCATACGGCGGGCGGCCGAACACTGAAGCTTTCTTT. This chain uses TRBV28 with TRBJ1-1; D is unclear. This CDR3 is 16 amino acids long. Germline CDR1 is MDHEN and CDR2 is SYDVKM. V was clipped by 5 bases and J by 1 base, with 17 bases between them.

The chain has TRBV9 and TRBJ2-5, with 8 bases fitting TRBD2. The CDR3 consists of 17 residues. Germline V gene data show CDR1 as SGDLS and CDR2 as YYNGEE. J was trimmed by 5 bases and V by 0 bases; bases with no gene match: 12. CDR3: CASSVGGSGDPWETQYF. CDR3 in DNA: TGTGCCAGCAGCGTAGGAGGTAGCGGGGACCCCTGGGAGACCCAGTACTTC.

The chain uses TRBV28 and TRBJ2-7, with no clear D. The germline CDR1 and CDR2 sequences are MDHEN and SYDVKM. The CDR3 extends over 14 amino acids. The germline V and J ends were trimmed by 4 bases and 8 bases, with 18 bases remaining between them. This CDR3 is CASSSSVLLVQQYF. DNA of the CDR3: TGTGCCAGCAGTTCTTCCGTCCTTCTAGTGCAGCAGTACTTC.

The chain has TRBV7-9 and TRBJ2-5; no clear D. Trimming left V 6 bases short and J 5 bases short, with 13 bases between. This CDR3 has 13 amino acids. Germline CDR1 reads SEHNR; CDR2 reads FQNEAQ (reference sequence). CDR3: CASRSGPEETQYF. The DNA for the CDR3 is TGTGCCAGCAGGTCTGGCCCTGAGGAGACCCAGTACTTC.

In this sample, this clone turned up a few times. This rearrangement joins TRBV7-9 to TRBJ1-2; D unresolved. Germline CDR1 is SEHNR and CDR2 is FQNEAQ (reference sequence). V was trimmed by 5 bases and J by 8 bases, leaving 12 bases between them. This CDR3 has 12 residues. The CDR3 DNA reads TGTGCCAGCAGCCCCGACGGGGTCGGCTACACCTTC. As protein: CASSPDGVGYTF.

The rearrangement uses TRBV6-1 and TRBJ2-1; 7 bases fit TRBD2. The CDR3 covers 14 residues. After removal of 7 bases from V and 2 bases from J, the junction contained 5 bases not matched to a gene. Looked up from germline, CDR1 is MNHNS and CDR2 is SASEGT. This chain's CDR3 is CASNRAGTYNEQFF. The CDR3 coding sequence is TGTGCCAGCAATCGAGCGGGAACCTACAATGAGCAGTTCTTC.

The rearrangement uses TRBV5-5 and TRBJ2-7; 7 nucleotides line up with TRBD1. Trimming removed 1 base from V and 1 base from J; junction bases left unmatched: 5. The CDR3 is made up of 15 amino acids. The germline V gene has CDR1 SGHKS and CDR2 YYEKEE (reference sequence). In DNA form, the CDR3 reads TGTGCCAGCAGCTTGATGAAGGGGGCTTCCTACGAGCAGTACTTC. Translating gives CASSLMKGASYEQYF.

The rearrangement joins TRBV7-9 to TRBJ2-7; D is unresolved. Germline loops: CDR1 SEHNR, CDR2 FQNEAQ (reference sequence). This CDR3 region has 15 residues. Trimming pared 1 base from V and 4 bases from J, leaving 14 bases between. This chain's CDR3 is CASSLDRASPYEQYF. The CDR3 nucleotides are TGTGCCAGCAGCTTAGACCGGGCCAGCCCTTACGAGCAGTACTTC.

The J gene is TRBJ2-1, the V gene TRBV7-8; TRBD2 agrees at 16 bases. The germline V gene has CDR1 SGHVS and CDR2 FQNEAQ. The CDR3 sequence is 19 residues long. With 5 bases clipped from V and 4 bases from J, the junction kept 11 bases outside the gene matches. The DNA of the CDR3 is TGTGCCAGCAGCCCGGGACTAGCGGGAGGGCCCTCCAAGTACAATGAGCAGTTCTTC. Translating it yields CASSPGLAGGPSKYNEQFF. The full variable domain, in which reference TRBV7-8 and TRBJ2-1 provide the parts outside the CDR3, is GAGVSQSPRYKVAKRGQDVALRCDPISGHVSLFWYQQALGQGPEFLTYFQNEAQLDKSGLPSDRFFAERPEGSVSTLKIQRTQQEDSAVYLCASSPGLAGGPSKYNEQFFGPGTRLTVL.

This clone was seen a single time. V and J are TRBV7-9 and TRBJ2-4; D ambiguous. V was shortened by 1 base and J by 6 bases, with 4 bases between the two germline ends. The germline gives CDR1 SEHNR, CDR2 FQNEAQ (reference sequence). CDR3 length: 12 amino acids. In DNA, the CDR3 is TGTGCCAGCAGCTTAGAAGGAAACATTCAGTACTTC. It codes for CASSLEGNIQYF.

A note on this clone: The sample holds other DNA sequences that translate to the same CDR3. V and J are TRBV27 and TRBJ2-1; 7 bases map to TRBD1. The CDR3 runs to 15 residues. In germline, CDR1 is MNHEY, CDR2 SMNVEV (reference sequence). With V trimmed by 3 bases and J by 2 bases, 4 bases remained unmatched. CDR3: CASSFDRGPYNEQFF. The CDR3 DNA follows: TGTGCCAGCAGTTTTGATAGGGGGCCCTACAATGAGCAGTTCTTC.

This clone was seen only once. The chain links TRBV19 to TRBJ2-2; 7 bases agree with TRBD1. Germline V gene sequence: CDR1 LNHDA, CDR2 SQIVND (reference sequence). The CDR3 totals 13 residues. The V segment lost 0 bases and the J segment 11 bases; nucleotides outside the gene matches: 3. Here the CDR3 DNA reads TGTGCCAGTAGTATAGATTGGGACAGCGAGCTGTTTTTT. This sequence encodes CASSIDWDSELFF.

A single count supports this clone. The rearrangement uses TRBV5-6 and TRBJ1-1; D call uncertain. Trimming stripped 4 bases from V and 0 bases from J, with 25 bases between. The CDR3 has 19 residues. The V gene's germline CDR1 is SGHDT and CDR2 YYEEEE. The chain's CDR3 is CASSVGSLNALGLNTEAFF. CDR3 DNA sequence: TGTGCCAGCAGCGTCGGAAGCTTAAATGCGCTTGGGTTGAACACTGAAGCTTTCTTT.

The chain links TRBV27 to TRBJ1-5; D is ambiguous. The germline gives CDR1 MNHEY, CDR2 SMNVEV (reference sequence). V lost 4 bases and J lost 1, with 11 bases in between. The CDR3 is made up of 15 amino acids. CDR3 coding DNA: TGTGCCAGCAGTTCGGGAAGAGGGAGCAATCAGCCCCAGCATTTT. Protein: CASSSGRGSNQPQHF.

This chain uses TRBV5-1 with TRBJ2-7, with D maybe TRBD1 (6 bases). This CDR3 contains 14 residues. V was pared by 4 bases and J by 3 bases, with 14 bases between. Per the germline V gene, CDR1 is SGHRS and CDR2 is YFSETQ. CDR3 DNA sequence: TGCGCCAGCAGCGCAACAGGGCTAGACTACGAGCAGTACTTC. Its translation is CASSATGLDYEQYF.

In the case of this clone: The identical CDR3 is also encoded by other nucleotide sequences in the sample. The genes are TRBV9 and TRBJ2-3; D is ambiguous. Trimming shortened V by 0 bases and J by 3 bases, and 11 bases separated the two germline ends. The CDR3 runs 15 residues. Germline lookup yields CDR1 SGDLS and CDR2 YYNGEE. CDR3 nucleotide sequence: TGTGCCAGCAGCGTAGGTACAATATTTACAGATACGCAGTATTTT. Its protein product is CASSVGTIFTDTQYF.

The chain has TRBV9 and TRBJ2-1; no reliable D call. Germline-derived CDR1 and CDR2 are SGDLS and YYNGEE. The CDR3 loop spans 15 amino acids. V was cut by 0 bases and J by 0 bases, with 7 bases left in between. This CDR3 reads CASSVVPNSYNEQFF. For the CDR3, the DNA is TGTGCCAGCAGCGTAGTCCCGAACTCCTACAATGAGCAGTTCTTC.

The chain combines TRBV4-1 with TRBJ1-2; 9 positions agree with TRBD1. This CDR3 is built from 18 residues. The ends lost 0 bases at V and 4 bases at J; junction bases unmatched: 12. Looked up from germline, CDR1 is MGHRA and CDR2 is YSYEKL. The CDR3 sequence is CASSQERTGAPAAYGYTF. The CDR3 DNA follows: TGCGCCAGCAGCCAAGAGAGGACAGGGGCGCCGGCGGCCTATGGCTACACCTTC.

The count of this clone is one. This chain uses TRBV7-2 with TRBJ2-3, with D possibly being TRBD1 or TRBD2 (5 bases each). The CDR3 consists of 15 residues. The V gene lost 4 bases and the J gene lost 2 bases, with 13 bases spanning the gap. Germline-derived CDR1 and CDR2 are SGHTA and FQGNSA. CDR3 sequence reads: CASSSWDGFTDTQYF. Here the CDR3 DNA reads TGTGCCAGCAGCTCTTGGGACGGATTCACAGATACGCAGTATTTT.

A note on this clone: Other DNA sequences in this sample translate to the same CDR3. The chain couples TRBV7-9 to TRBJ2-2; D may be TRBD2 (6 bases). The CDR3 runs 14 residues. Looked up from germline, CDR1 is SEHNR and CDR2 is FQNEAQ (reference sequence). Trimming cost V 3 bases and J 2 bases, with 7 bases left between them. The chain's CDR3 is CASSLGGNTGELFF. Here the CDR3 DNA reads TGTGCCAGCAGCTTGGGAGGTAACACCGGGGAGCTGTTTTTT.

J is TRBJ2-2 and V is TRBV5-1, with 12 bases that match TRBD2. The CDR3 extends over 17 amino acids. The trim removed 3 bases at V and 4 bases at J, leaving 7 bases unmatched. The germline gives CDR1 SGHRS, CDR2 YFSETQ. CDR3 amino acids: CASSSPSGRATTGELFF. CDR3 DNA: TGCGCCAGCAGCTCTCCTAGCGGGAGGGCCACCACCGGGGAGCTGTTTTTT.